Below, 15 T cell receptor beta chains from the same sample are listed, as sequenced in a study of early T cells in non-severe SARS-CoV-2 infection. TCRdb re-derived calls from the 5' RACE reads in MiXCR, one entry per CDR3 protein. The profile shows 35,000 to 55,000 distinct CDR3 sequences, roughly 12% of them singletons. Sequencing used whole blood. These receptors came from an adult who was a healthcare worker with PCR-confirmed SARS-CoV-2 infection or an uninfected control (not recorded which).

This clonotype was counted a few times. The CDR3 loop is CASLTQGNTEAFF. CDR3 DNA: TGTGCCAGCCTAACACAGGGGAACACTGAAGCTTTCTTT. This chain joins TRBV2 and TRBJ1-1; tentatively, D is TRBD1 (6 bases). Trimming removed 8 bases at V and 1 base at J, with 11 bases between. The CDR3 totals 13 residues. Germline V gives CDR1 SNHLY, CDR2 FYNNEI.

The chain has TRBV3-1 and TRBJ2-3; a weak D match, TRBD1 (6 bases). CDR3 length: 15 amino acids. The ends were cut back, 0 bases at V and 0 bases at J, with 7 bases in the middle. The germline CDR1 and CDR2 sequences are LGHDT and YNNKEL (reference sequence). CDR3 residues: CASSQEGTSTDTQYF. The CDR3, as DNA: TGTGCCAGCAGCCAAGAGGGGACAAGCACAGATACGCAGTATTTT.

A remark on this clonotype: A much more abundant neighbour one base away suggests this may be a read error. V and J are TRBV29-1 and TRBJ2-5; 8 nucleotides match TRBD2. J gave up 9 bases and V 8 bases, and 8 bases lay outside the gene matches. From germline, CDR1 is SQVTM and CDR2 ANQGSEA. This CDR3 has 11 residues. This CDR3 reads CSHLSSGAQYF. The CDR3 bases are TGCAGCCACCTAAGTAGCGGGGCCCAGTACTTC.

Many counts were recorded for this clonotype. The chain couples TRBV5-1 to TRBJ2-1, with D unresolved. Trimming stripped 0 bases from V and 3 bases from J, with 10 bases between. The CDR3 covers 15 residues. Germline CDR1 and CDR2: SGHRS and YFSETQ. CDR3 in DNA: TGCGCCAGCAGCTTGGCCGTGGCCGACTACAATGAGCAGTTCTTC. Translating it yields CASSLAVADYNEQFF.

The J gene is TRBJ1-1, the V gene TRBV20-1; the D gene is possibly TRBD1 (5 bases). The germline V gene has CDR1 DFQATT and CDR2 SNEGSKA (reference sequence). There are 12 residues in the CDR3. Trimming cost V 7 bases and J 7 bases, with 16 bases left between them. The CDR3 nucleotides are TGCAGTGGCAGGTGGGGCTTTGGTGAAGCTTTCTTT. The encoded protein is CSGRWGFGEAFF.

This clonotype was detected a few times. As the CDR3 is not closed by the conserved phenylalanine or tryptophan, this likely results from a read error. It is unclear where the CDR3 begins or ends on the DNA, so no DNA is shown, and the CDR3 is as TCRdb lists it. The chain couples TRBV3-1 to TRBJ1-2. Termini included, the CDR3 measures 12 amino acids. The germline V gene has CDR1 LGHDT and CDR2 YNNKEL (reference sequence). The CDR3 is CASSQEGRPSII.

This clonotype occurred many times. V usage is TRBV6-2 or TRBV6-3 and J usage is TRBJ2-2; 7 bases are a match to TRBD1. The CDR3 length is 17 residues. V gave up 6 bases and J gave up 7 bases; unmatched junction bases: 17. Germline V gene data show CDR1 as MNHEY and CDR2 as SVGEGT. Here the CDR3 DNA reads TGTGCCAGCAGAAACAAGATTTACCGGGACAGAGGCGGGGAGCTGTTTTTT. It yields the protein CASRNKIYRDRGGELFF.

This chain links TRBV12-3 or TRBV12-4 with TRBJ2-7, with TRBD2 matching 7 bases. V shed 5 bases and J 0 bases; nucleotides not matched to a gene: 1. The CDR3 is 13 residues long. The CDR3 here is CASSTSDSYEQYF. CDR3 in DNA: TGTGCCAGCAGTACTAGCGACTCCTACGAGCAGTACTTC.

In its sample, this clonotype was seen many times. This sequence joins TRBV10-2 and TRBJ2-1, with D perhaps TRBD2 (6 bases). CDR1 is WSHSY, CDR2 SAAADI, per germline. This CDR3 is 12 amino acids long. V dropped 4 bases and J dropped 7 bases, with 8 bases sitting between them. The CDR3 nucleotides are TGCGCCAGCAGTGCCGGAGGGAATGAGCAGTTCTTC. This gives the protein CASSAGGNEQFF.

Only a few counts were recorded for this clonotype. The chain uses TRBV5-6 and TRBJ2-3; possible D gene TRBD2, 5 bases. The CDR3 consists of 16 residues. CDR1 is SGHDT, CDR2 YYEEEE, per germline. V gave up 4 bases and J gave up 4 bases, with 19 bases separating them. CDR3 loop: CASSQLTSGWADTQYF. The CDR3 DNA sequence: TGTGCCAGCAGCCAGCTTACATCGGGGTGGGCAGATACGCAGTATTTT.

This clonotype was seen at least ten times. This chain uses TRBV28 with TRBJ2-7, with 7 bases lining up with TRBD1. Germline V lookup: CDR1 MDHEN, CDR2 SYDVKM. There are 14 residues in the CDR3. J was trimmed by 4 bases and V by 4 bases; bases with no gene match: 7. The CDR3 DNA is TGTGCCAGCAGTTCCAGGGGGAGACGGTACGAGCAGTACTTC. This gives the protein CASSSRGRRYEQYF.

This clonotype was recorded many times. The chain uses TRBV12-3 or TRBV12-4 and TRBJ2-7; 8 nucleotides agree with TRBD1. The CDR3 runs 13 residues. V shed 5 bases and J 5 bases; nucleotides not matched to a gene: 5. CDR3 nucleotide sequence: TGTGCCAGCAGTCCGACAGGGGCCAACGAGCAGTACTTC. Amino acids: CASSPTGANEQYF.

In its sample, this clonotype was seen many times. One end of the junction is discordant with germline, which a read error may explain. The chain recombines TRBV7-7 with TRBJ2-1, with D tentatively TRBD1 (8 bases). The germline gives CDR1 SSHAT, CDR2 FNYEAQ (reference sequence). CDR3 length: 14 residues. This CDR3 is CASSLVGQGGEQFF. The DNA of the CDR3 is TGTGCTAGCAGCTTAGTCGGACAGGGAGGGGAGCAGTTCTTC.

This clonotype has ten or more counts. V usage is TRBV6-2 or TRBV6-3 and J usage is TRBJ2-1; 12 bases fit TRBD2. The germline V gene encodes CDR1 MNHEY and CDR2 SVGEGT. CDR3 length: 15 amino acids. The J segment lost 6 bases and the V segment lost 6 bases, leaving 6 bases of the junction unmatched. For the CDR3, the DNA is TGTGCCAGCAGCCGAAGGACTAGCGGGACCAATGAGCAGTTCTTC. Its translation: CASSRRTSGTNEQFF.

This clonotype was picked up many times. The chain carries TRBV13 and TRBJ2-3; weak D call: TRBD1 (5 bases). Germline V gene lookup returns CDR1 PRHDT and CDR2 FYEKMQ (reference sequence). Trimming took 2 bases from V and 4 from J, leaving 19 bases between them. The CDR3 is 17 amino acids. The CDR3 is CASSLPNTQQVADTQYF. Here the CDR3 DNA reads TGTGCCAGCAGCTTACCCAACACCCAACAGGTCGCAGATACGCAGTATTTT.